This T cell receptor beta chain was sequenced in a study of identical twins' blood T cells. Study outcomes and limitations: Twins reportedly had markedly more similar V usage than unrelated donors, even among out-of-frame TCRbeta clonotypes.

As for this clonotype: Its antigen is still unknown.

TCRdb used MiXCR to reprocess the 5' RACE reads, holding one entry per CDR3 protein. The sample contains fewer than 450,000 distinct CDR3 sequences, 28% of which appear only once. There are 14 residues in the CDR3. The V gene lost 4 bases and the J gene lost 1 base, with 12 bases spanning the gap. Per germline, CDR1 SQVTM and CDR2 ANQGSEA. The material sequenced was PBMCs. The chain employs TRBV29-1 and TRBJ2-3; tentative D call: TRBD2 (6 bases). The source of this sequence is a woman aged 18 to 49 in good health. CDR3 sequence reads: CSVAGGTGTDTQYF. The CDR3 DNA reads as TGCAGCGTTGCTGGGGGGACTGGCACAGATACGCAGTATTTT.